The 3 T cell receptor beta chains in this list originate from one sample, sequenced in a study of post-analysis software for immune sequencing data. Notes on the study in general: Roughly 5 TRBV segments, TRBV5-6, TRBV5-1 and TRBV20-1 among them, were found more frequent in patients than controls.

What these receptors recognize is not known. Carried by the TCR beta cDNA libraries were unique molecular identifiers. Each CDR3 protein gets one entry after TCRdb re-called the PCR reads with MiXCR. The sample has approximately 460,000 distinct CDR3 sequences, around 40% seen once; the top ten hold around an eighth. The specimen sequenced was blood. Source of these receptors: a girl aged 10 to 17 with multiple sclerosis.

This clonotype has a handful of counts. The chain joins TRBV7-2 to TRBJ1-2; D gene ambiguous. Germline CDR1 reads SGHTA; CDR2 reads FQGNSA. CDR3 size: 14 residues. The V end was cut by 3 bases, the J end by 5 bases, with 13 bases between. The DNA of the CDR3 is TGTGCCAGCAGCTTTGGCCCGGAGAATTATGGCTACACCTTC. Residues: CASSFGPENYGYTF.

The V call is TRBV7-9, the J call TRBJ2-3; TRBD2 matches 7 bases. V was clipped by 3 bases and J by 2 bases; unmatched bases: 5. The germline V gene has CDR1 SEHNR and CDR2 FQNEAQ (reference sequence). This CDR3 has 15 residues. The CDR3 sequence is CASSFRAGITDTQYF. The CDR3 DNA follows: TGTGCCAGCAGCTTTAGAGCGGGAATCACAGATACGCAGTATTTT.

This clonotype showed up just a few times. The V gene is TRBV12-3 or TRBV12-4, the J gene TRBJ2-3; D may be TRBD2 (7 bases). V gave up 5 bases and J gave up 6 bases, with 21 bases separating them. This CDR3 has 16 residues. The CDR3 nucleotides read TGTGCCAGCAGTCCCCAGGGGTCTCCCGGGAGGGATACGCAGTATTTT. Its translation: CASSPQGSPGRDTQYF.